A single sample is the source of the 3 T cell receptor beta chains below, sequenced in a study of OX40 agonist ivuxolimab in advanced cancers. This table comes from immunoSEQ multiplex PCR, and its TCRdb copy is limited to in-frame clones, with some not included. The table has tens of thousands of clones, 70% to 90% seen once. The starting material was CD4+ or CD8+ T cells sorted from blood, obtained in a trial of the OX40 agonist ivuxolimab. The receptors originated from an adult with an advanced solid tumor such as melanoma, head and neck, liver or kidney cancer.

The chain uses TRBV13 and TRBJ2-1; TRBD1 is a possible D gene (6 bases). The CDR3 loop spans 15 amino acids. Trimming shortened V by 0 bases and J by 4 bases, and 10 bases separated the two germline ends. Per the germline V gene, CDR1 is PRHDT and CDR2 is FYEKMQ (reference sequence). The DNA for the CDR3 is TGTGCCAGCAGCTTAGGGGGGGCCCTATACAATGAGCAGTTCTTC. Residues: CASSLGGALYNEQFF.

This chain uses TRBV28 with TRBJ2-2, with 7 positions matching TRBD1. After removal of 2 bases from V and 0 bases from J, the junction contained 9 bases not matched to a gene. CDR1 and CDR2 (germline): MDHEN, SYDVKM. CDR3 length equals 18 residues. CDR3 in DNA: TGTGCCAGCAGTTTAGGACAGGTTTTGGCCGCGAACACCGGGGAGCTGTTTTTT. As protein: CASSLGQVLAANTGELFF.

The chain recombines TRBV29-1 with TRBJ2-1; D is possibly TRBD2 (6 bases). The CDR3 has 16 residues. Deletions cut 2 bases from V and 7 bases from J, with 21 bases between. CDR1 is SQVTM and CDR2 is ANQGSEA in the germline V gene. CDR3 DNA sequence: TGCAGCGTTGAACTCCTTGCGGGCGGGATGGGGAATGAGCAGTTCTTC. Translating gives CSVELLAGGMGNEQFF.